This is a list of T cell receptor beta chains from one sample in a study of control samples from healthy donors and cancer patients. Profiling relied on immunoSEQ multiplex PCR, and the TCRdb table lists in-frame clones only, not all of them. Among about 98,000 clones listed, roughly three quarters were seen once. Sequencing was performed on blood. The receptors come from a woman aged 25 to 39 in good health. CDR3s include the opening cysteine and the closing phenylalanine or tryptophan. Not all rows give a size; the values are once, few, many and, for expanded clones, a class.

- | TRBV30 | CAWSVAIRTPGNTIYF
- | TRBV3-1/TRBV3-2 | CASSQAGGGFVEQYF
once | TRBV18 | CASSRQGKSNTEAFF
- | TRBV24-1 | CATSDRTGPNTEAFF
many | TRBV7-2 | CASSFPGQGTSPLHF
- | TRBV6-5 | CASSWDRGNYGYTF
- | TRBV6-5 | CASSEHDREDYGYTF
- | TRBV7-2 | CASSLAGYEQFF
- | TRBV21-1 | CASSTPPGQPYEQYF
- | TRBV6-5 | CASSYSEGEAAYEQYF
- | TRBV4-2 | CASSLGQGNTEAFF
- | TRBV19 | CASSLAGTGANVLTF
- | TRBV5-5 | CASGQTGGRNEQFF
- | TRBV14 | CASSRDIGTEAFF
- | TRBV7-9 | CASSLEGRDREGYTF
- | TRBV5-6 | CASSLNDEQYF
- | TRBV30 | CAWSGDTGASF
- | TRBV5-6 | CASSLARGGKDTEAFF
- | TRBV5-6 | CASSLGTRGTDTQYF